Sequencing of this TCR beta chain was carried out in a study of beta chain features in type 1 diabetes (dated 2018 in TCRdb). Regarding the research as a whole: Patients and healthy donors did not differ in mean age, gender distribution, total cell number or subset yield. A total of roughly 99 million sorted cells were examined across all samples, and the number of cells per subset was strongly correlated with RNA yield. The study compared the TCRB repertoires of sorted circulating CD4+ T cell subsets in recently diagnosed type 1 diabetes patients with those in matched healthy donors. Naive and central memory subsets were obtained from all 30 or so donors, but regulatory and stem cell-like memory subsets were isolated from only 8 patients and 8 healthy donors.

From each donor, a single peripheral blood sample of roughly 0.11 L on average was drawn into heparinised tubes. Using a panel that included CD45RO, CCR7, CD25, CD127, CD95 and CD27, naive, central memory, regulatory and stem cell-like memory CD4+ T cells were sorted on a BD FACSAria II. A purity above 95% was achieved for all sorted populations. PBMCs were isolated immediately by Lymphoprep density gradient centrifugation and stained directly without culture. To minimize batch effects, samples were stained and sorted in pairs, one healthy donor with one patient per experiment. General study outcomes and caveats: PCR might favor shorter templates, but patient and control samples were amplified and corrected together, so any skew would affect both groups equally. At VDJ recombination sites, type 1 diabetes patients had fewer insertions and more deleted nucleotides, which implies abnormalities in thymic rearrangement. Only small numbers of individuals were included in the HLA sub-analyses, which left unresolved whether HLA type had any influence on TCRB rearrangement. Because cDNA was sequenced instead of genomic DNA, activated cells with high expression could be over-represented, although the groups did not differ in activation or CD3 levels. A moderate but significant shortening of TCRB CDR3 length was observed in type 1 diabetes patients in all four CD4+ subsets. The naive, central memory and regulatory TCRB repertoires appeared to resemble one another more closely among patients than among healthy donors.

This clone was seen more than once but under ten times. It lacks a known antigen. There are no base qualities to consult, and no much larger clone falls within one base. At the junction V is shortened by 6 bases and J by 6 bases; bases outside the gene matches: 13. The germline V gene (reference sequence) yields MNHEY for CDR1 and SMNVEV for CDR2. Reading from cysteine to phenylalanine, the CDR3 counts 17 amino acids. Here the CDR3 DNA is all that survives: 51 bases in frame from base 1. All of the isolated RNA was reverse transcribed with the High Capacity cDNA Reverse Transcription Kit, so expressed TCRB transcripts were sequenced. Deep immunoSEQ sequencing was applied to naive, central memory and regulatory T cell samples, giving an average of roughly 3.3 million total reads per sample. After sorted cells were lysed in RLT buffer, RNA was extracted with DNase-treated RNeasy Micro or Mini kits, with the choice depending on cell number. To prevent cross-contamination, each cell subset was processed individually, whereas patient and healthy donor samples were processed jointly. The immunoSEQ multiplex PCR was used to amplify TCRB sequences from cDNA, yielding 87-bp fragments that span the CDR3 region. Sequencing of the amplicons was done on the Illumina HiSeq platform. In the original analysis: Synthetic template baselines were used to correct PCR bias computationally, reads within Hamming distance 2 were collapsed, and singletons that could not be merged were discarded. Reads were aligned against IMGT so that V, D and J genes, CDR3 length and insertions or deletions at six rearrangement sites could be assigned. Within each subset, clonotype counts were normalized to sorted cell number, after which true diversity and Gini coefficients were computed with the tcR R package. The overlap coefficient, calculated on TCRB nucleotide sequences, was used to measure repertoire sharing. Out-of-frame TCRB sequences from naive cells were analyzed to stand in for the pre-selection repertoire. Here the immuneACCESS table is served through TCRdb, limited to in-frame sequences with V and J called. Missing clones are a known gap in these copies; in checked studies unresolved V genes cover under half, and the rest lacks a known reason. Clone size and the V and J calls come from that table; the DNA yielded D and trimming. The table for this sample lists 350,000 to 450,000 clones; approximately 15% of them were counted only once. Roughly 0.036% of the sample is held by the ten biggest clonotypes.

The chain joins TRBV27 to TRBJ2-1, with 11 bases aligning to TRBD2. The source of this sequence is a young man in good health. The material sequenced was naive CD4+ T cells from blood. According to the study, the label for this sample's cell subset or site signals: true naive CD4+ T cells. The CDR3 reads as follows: CASRVLAGVAVANEQFF. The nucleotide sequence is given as TGTGCCAGCAGAGTACTAGCGGGAGTCGCCGTTGCCAATGAGCAGTTCTTC.